This T cell receptor (beta chain) derives from a study of blood T cell repertoires in COVID-19. Across the whole study: Material from acute and convalescent COVID-19 was sourced from the United States, Italy and Spain. Nucleic acid was either cDNA or gDNA, and it came from T cells, B-cell-depleted T cells, or PBMCs.

The CDR3 covers 15 residues. Germline trimming cut 4 bases from V and 5 bases from J; bases unmatched to any gene: 4. Germline V gene sequence: CDR1 KGHDR, CDR2 SFDVKD. Original methodology: From reference gene primer amplification, estimates of nucleated cell counts were derived. TCRdb's copy holds only in-frame clones and misses some; the assay was immunoSEQ multiplex PCR. The DNA gave D and trimming, while V, J and clone size come from that table. The sample records about 220,000 clones, around 80% being singletons. The sequence came from a man aged 25 to 45 with active or convalescent COVID-19. This sequence joins TRBV24-1 and TRBJ1-4; 9 positions agree with TRBD1. Sequenced sample: peripheral blood. CDR3 sequence: CATSEGTGMNEKLFF. The CDR3 DNA reads TGTGCCACCAGTGAAGGGACAGGGATGAATGAAAAACTGTTTTTT.